Presented here are 19 T cell receptor beta chains from one specimen sequenced in a study of blood T cell repertoires in COVID-19. This table comes from immunoSEQ multiplex PCR, and its TCRdb copy is limited to in-frame clones, with some not included. The repertoire consists of 150,000 to 200,000 clones, with approximately 89% occurring once and the leading ten covering roughly 3.4%. The sample taken for sequencing was peripheral blood. Receptors were obtained from a man aged 65 to 79 with acute or convalescent COVID-19.

The rearrangement joins TRBV6-6 to TRBJ1-1, with D possibly matching TRBD1 (5 bases). The V and J ends lost 6 bases and 0 bases respectively, with 23 bases between them. Germline values: CDR1 MNHNY, CDR2 SVGAGI (reference sequence). This CDR3 has 18 residues. The CDR3 sequence: CASSRIPPTTVMNTEAFF. The CDR3 bases are TGTGCCAGCAGCCGAATCCCCCCGACGACAGTGATGAACACTGAAGCTTTCTTT.

The chain carries TRBV5-4 and TRBJ2-4; TRBD2 is a possible D gene (6 bases). The CDR3 extends over 12 amino acids. Between the trimmed V and J ends, which lost 4 bases and 8 bases, there was a span of 10 bases. The germline CDR1 and CDR2 sequences are SGHNT and YYREEE (reference sequence). CDR3 region: CASSRERDIQYF. In nucleotides, the CDR3 is TGTGCCAGCAGCCGGGAGCGGGACATTCAGTACTTC.

This clone was recorded a few times. V gene TRBV15 combines with J gene TRBJ2-7, with 7 bases aligning to TRBD2. The germline gives CDR1 LNHNV, CDR2 YYDKDF (reference sequence). V shed 1 base, J shed 5 bases, and the junction held 11 bases outside the gene matches. The CDR3 runs 16 residues. The CDR3 nucleotides are TGTGCCACCAGCAGAGCGGCTAGCGGACGCCCTAACGAGCAGTACTTC. Its translation is CATSRAASGRPNEQYF. Full variable domain (missing parts from reference TRBV15 and TRBJ2-7): DAMVIQNPRYQVTQFGKPVTLSCSQTLNHNVMYWYQQKSSQAPKLLFHYYDKDFNNEADTPDNFQSRRPNTSFCFLDIRSPGLGDTAMYLCATSRAASGRPNEQYFGPGTRLTVT.

The CDR3 DNA follows: TGTGCCAGCAGTATAACTTCCTTCGGGGGAGCTTTCTTT. Translated: CASSITSFGGAFF. The genes are TRBV27 and TRBJ1-1; D is possibly TRBD1 (5 bases). The CDR3 contains 13 residues. Trimming shortened V by 5 bases and J by 10 bases, and 17 bases separated the two germline ends. Germline V gives CDR1 MNHEY, CDR2 SMNVEV (reference sequence).

This chain joins TRBV18 and TRBJ1-2; D is perhaps TRBD1 (6 bases). Deletions cut 6 bases from V and 3 bases from J, with 14 bases between. The CDR3 totals 14 residues. Germline lookup yields CDR1 KGHSH and CDR2 LQKENI. Written as DNA, the CDR3 is TGTGCCAGCTCGCCGAACGGGGGGCACTATGGCTACACCTTC. Translated: CASSPNGGHYGYTF. Together with reference TRBV18 and TRBJ1-2, the CDR3 gives the full variable domain: NAGVMQNPRHLVRRRGQEARLRCSPMKGHSHVYWYRQLPEEGLKFMVYLQKENIIDESGMPKERFSAEFPKEGPSILRIQQVVRGDSAAYFCASSPNGGHYGYTFGSGTRLTVV.

The CDR3 sequence is CASSPQTGSSNQPQHF. DNA of the CDR3: TGTGCCAGCTCACCACAGACAGGTTCTAGCAATCAGCCCCAGCATTTT. The chain employs TRBV18 and TRBJ1-5; the D gene is possibly TRBD1 (6 bases). Looked up from germline, CDR1 is KGHSH and CDR2 is LQKENI. The CDR3 sequence is 16 residues long. Trimming left V 1 base short and J 0 bases short, with 10 bases between. The whole variable domain, remainder taken from reference TRBV18 and TRBJ1-5, is NAGVMQNPRHLVRRRGQEARLRCSPMKGHSHVYWYRQLPEEGLKFMVYLQKENIIDESGMPKERFSAEFPKEGPSILRIQQVVRGDSAAYFCASSPQTGSSNQPQHFGDGTRLSIL.

The chain recombines TRBV24-1 with TRBJ2-3; tentatively, D is TRBD2 (5 bases). Germline lookup yields CDR1 KGHDR and CDR2 SFDVKD. With 5 bases removed from V and 2 bases from J, the gap between germline ends came to 10 bases. CDR3 length: 14 amino acids. CDR3 sequence: CATSAPGNTDTQYF. The CDR3 region has the DNA TGTGCCACCAGTGCCCCCGGGAACACAGATACGCAGTATTTT.

The chain joins TRBV3-1 (or the pseudogene TRBV3-2) to TRBJ2-5; D not certain. Trimming left V 6 bases short and J 5 bases short, with 13 bases between. The CDR3 totals 13 residues. Germline V gene sequence: CDR1 LGHDT, CDR2 YNNKEL (reference sequence). In DNA, the CDR3 is TGTGCCAGCAGTAACCAGTTGTGGGAGACCCAGTACTTC. Translating gives CASSNQLWETQYF.

The rearrangement joins TRBV28 to TRBJ2-7; tentative D call: TRBD2 (5 bases). Trimming cost V 6 bases and J 1 base, with 13 bases left between them. Germline assignment: CDR1 MDHEN and CDR2 SYDVKM. This CDR3 spans 14 amino acids. This chain's CDR3 is CASSPKRLSYEQYF. The CDR3 nucleotides are TGTGCCAGCAGCCCAAAGCGGTTATCCTACGAGCAGTACTTC.

This chain's CDR3 is CASRAGSGELFF. CDR3 DNA: TGTGCCAGCAGGGCGGGTTCCGGGGAGCTGTTTTTT. V is TRBV12-3 or TRBV12-4 and J is TRBJ2-2, with a possible D match to TRBD2 (5 bases). With 6 bases removed from V and 6 bases from J, the gap between germline ends came to 8 bases. The CDR3 has 12 residues.

Comment on this clone: The sample has other DNA sequences that encode this CDR3 too. This sequence joins TRBV11-2 and TRBJ2-3; D is uncertain. The V end lost 1 base, the J end lost 5 bases, and 13 bases lay between the germline ends. CDR3 length: 15 amino acids. Germline values: CDR1 SGHAT, CDR2 FQNNGV. For the CDR3, the DNA is TGTGCCAGCAGCTTAGGGCCTAGTGGCGGAGATACGCAGTATTTT. Translating it yields CASSLGPSGGDTQYF.

The chain joins TRBV5-1 to TRBJ1-2; possible D gene TRBD1, 6 bases. Deletions cut 0 bases from V and 3 bases from J, with 9 bases between. Per germline, CDR1 SGHRS and CDR2 YFSETQ. The CDR3 extends over 14 amino acids. The CDR3 is CASSLAGQYYGYTF. The CDR3 DNA sequence: TGCGCCAGCAGCTTGGCCGGACAGTACTATGGCTACACCTTC. Full variable domain (missing parts from reference TRBV5-1 and TRBJ1-2): KAGVTQTPRYLIKTRGQQVTLSCSPISGHRSVSWYQQTPGQGLQFLFEYFSETQRNKGNFPGRFSGRQFSNSRSEMNVSTLELGDSALYLCASSLAGQYYGYTFGSGTRLTVV.

The chain carries TRBV10-3 and TRBJ1-3, with D perhaps TRBD1 (5 bases). The length of the CDR3 is 15 residues. The germline CDR1 and CDR2 sequences are ENHRY and SYGVKD. The V and J ends lost 5 bases and 0 bases respectively, with 11 bases between them. CDR3 sequence reads: CAISSTGYSGNTIYF. The CDR3 nucleotides are TGTGCCATCAGTTCTACAGGCTACTCTGGAAACACCATATATTTT.

V and J are TRBV10-3 and TRBJ2-1; TRBD2 matches 8 bases. The CDR3 is 15 residues long. Germline V gene data show CDR1 as ENHRY and CDR2 as SYGVKD. The junction had 8 bases not matched to a gene; V was cut back by 4 bases and J by 6 bases. The DNA of the CDR3 is TGTGCCATCAGTGGAGGGCGGGGGGCTTTCAATGAGCAGTTCTTC. Amino acids: CAISGGRGAFNEQFF.

In DNA, the CDR3 is TGTGCCAGTAGCTTCGACAGGGCAGCTAACTATGGCTACACCTTC. This encodes CASSFDRAANYGYTF. V and J are TRBV19 and TRBJ1-2; TRBD1 agrees at 7 bases. The length of the CDR3 is 15 residues. Looked up from germline, CDR1 is LNHDA and CDR2 is SQIVND (reference sequence). V was pared by 6 bases and J by 0 bases, with 7 bases of the junction left unmatched.

The DNA of the CDR3 is TGTGCCAGCAGTTTGACCGGGACAGGGGATGACGAGACCCAGTACTTC. Protein product: CASSLTGTGDDETQYF. The chain recombines TRBV6-5 with TRBJ2-5, with TRBD1 identical over 10 bases. The CDR3 is made up of 16 amino acids. Germline CDR1 MNHEY, CDR2 SVGAGI. V lost 4 bases, J lost 5 bases, and 10 bases stayed unmatched.

This clone was found once. V gene TRBV9 combines with J gene TRBJ1-4, with 9 nucleotides matching TRBD1. CDR1 SGDLS and CDR2 YYNGEE come from the germline V gene. The J segment lost 8 bases and the V segment lost 4 bases, leaving 9 bases of the junction unmatched. The CDR3 sequence is 15 residues long. For the CDR3, the DNA is TGTGCCAGCAGCTTCAGGACCGGGACAGGGGAAAAACTGTTTTTT. It specifies CASSFRTGTGEKLFF.

The chain recombines TRBV5-4 with TRBJ2-7; D unclear. Trimming took 4 bases from V and 3 from J, leaving 5 bases between them. This CDR3 is 11 amino acids long. CDR1 and CDR2 from the germline V gene are SGHNT and YYREEE (reference sequence). CDR3 sequence (DNA): TGTGCCAGCAGCCGCGACTACGAGCAGTACTTC. Amino acid sequence: CASSRDYEQYF.

This clone was seen only once. The chain has TRBV2 and TRBJ1-4, with D maybe TRBD1 (5 bases). The CDR3 is 14 amino acids. Germline V lookup: CDR1 SNHLY, CDR2 FYNNEI. The V end lost 7 bases, the J end lost 0 bases, and 9 bases lay between the germline ends. The CDR3 loop is CASMAGPTNEKLFF. The CDR3, as DNA: TGTGCCAGCATGGCGGGGCCAACTAATGAAAAACTGTTTTTT.